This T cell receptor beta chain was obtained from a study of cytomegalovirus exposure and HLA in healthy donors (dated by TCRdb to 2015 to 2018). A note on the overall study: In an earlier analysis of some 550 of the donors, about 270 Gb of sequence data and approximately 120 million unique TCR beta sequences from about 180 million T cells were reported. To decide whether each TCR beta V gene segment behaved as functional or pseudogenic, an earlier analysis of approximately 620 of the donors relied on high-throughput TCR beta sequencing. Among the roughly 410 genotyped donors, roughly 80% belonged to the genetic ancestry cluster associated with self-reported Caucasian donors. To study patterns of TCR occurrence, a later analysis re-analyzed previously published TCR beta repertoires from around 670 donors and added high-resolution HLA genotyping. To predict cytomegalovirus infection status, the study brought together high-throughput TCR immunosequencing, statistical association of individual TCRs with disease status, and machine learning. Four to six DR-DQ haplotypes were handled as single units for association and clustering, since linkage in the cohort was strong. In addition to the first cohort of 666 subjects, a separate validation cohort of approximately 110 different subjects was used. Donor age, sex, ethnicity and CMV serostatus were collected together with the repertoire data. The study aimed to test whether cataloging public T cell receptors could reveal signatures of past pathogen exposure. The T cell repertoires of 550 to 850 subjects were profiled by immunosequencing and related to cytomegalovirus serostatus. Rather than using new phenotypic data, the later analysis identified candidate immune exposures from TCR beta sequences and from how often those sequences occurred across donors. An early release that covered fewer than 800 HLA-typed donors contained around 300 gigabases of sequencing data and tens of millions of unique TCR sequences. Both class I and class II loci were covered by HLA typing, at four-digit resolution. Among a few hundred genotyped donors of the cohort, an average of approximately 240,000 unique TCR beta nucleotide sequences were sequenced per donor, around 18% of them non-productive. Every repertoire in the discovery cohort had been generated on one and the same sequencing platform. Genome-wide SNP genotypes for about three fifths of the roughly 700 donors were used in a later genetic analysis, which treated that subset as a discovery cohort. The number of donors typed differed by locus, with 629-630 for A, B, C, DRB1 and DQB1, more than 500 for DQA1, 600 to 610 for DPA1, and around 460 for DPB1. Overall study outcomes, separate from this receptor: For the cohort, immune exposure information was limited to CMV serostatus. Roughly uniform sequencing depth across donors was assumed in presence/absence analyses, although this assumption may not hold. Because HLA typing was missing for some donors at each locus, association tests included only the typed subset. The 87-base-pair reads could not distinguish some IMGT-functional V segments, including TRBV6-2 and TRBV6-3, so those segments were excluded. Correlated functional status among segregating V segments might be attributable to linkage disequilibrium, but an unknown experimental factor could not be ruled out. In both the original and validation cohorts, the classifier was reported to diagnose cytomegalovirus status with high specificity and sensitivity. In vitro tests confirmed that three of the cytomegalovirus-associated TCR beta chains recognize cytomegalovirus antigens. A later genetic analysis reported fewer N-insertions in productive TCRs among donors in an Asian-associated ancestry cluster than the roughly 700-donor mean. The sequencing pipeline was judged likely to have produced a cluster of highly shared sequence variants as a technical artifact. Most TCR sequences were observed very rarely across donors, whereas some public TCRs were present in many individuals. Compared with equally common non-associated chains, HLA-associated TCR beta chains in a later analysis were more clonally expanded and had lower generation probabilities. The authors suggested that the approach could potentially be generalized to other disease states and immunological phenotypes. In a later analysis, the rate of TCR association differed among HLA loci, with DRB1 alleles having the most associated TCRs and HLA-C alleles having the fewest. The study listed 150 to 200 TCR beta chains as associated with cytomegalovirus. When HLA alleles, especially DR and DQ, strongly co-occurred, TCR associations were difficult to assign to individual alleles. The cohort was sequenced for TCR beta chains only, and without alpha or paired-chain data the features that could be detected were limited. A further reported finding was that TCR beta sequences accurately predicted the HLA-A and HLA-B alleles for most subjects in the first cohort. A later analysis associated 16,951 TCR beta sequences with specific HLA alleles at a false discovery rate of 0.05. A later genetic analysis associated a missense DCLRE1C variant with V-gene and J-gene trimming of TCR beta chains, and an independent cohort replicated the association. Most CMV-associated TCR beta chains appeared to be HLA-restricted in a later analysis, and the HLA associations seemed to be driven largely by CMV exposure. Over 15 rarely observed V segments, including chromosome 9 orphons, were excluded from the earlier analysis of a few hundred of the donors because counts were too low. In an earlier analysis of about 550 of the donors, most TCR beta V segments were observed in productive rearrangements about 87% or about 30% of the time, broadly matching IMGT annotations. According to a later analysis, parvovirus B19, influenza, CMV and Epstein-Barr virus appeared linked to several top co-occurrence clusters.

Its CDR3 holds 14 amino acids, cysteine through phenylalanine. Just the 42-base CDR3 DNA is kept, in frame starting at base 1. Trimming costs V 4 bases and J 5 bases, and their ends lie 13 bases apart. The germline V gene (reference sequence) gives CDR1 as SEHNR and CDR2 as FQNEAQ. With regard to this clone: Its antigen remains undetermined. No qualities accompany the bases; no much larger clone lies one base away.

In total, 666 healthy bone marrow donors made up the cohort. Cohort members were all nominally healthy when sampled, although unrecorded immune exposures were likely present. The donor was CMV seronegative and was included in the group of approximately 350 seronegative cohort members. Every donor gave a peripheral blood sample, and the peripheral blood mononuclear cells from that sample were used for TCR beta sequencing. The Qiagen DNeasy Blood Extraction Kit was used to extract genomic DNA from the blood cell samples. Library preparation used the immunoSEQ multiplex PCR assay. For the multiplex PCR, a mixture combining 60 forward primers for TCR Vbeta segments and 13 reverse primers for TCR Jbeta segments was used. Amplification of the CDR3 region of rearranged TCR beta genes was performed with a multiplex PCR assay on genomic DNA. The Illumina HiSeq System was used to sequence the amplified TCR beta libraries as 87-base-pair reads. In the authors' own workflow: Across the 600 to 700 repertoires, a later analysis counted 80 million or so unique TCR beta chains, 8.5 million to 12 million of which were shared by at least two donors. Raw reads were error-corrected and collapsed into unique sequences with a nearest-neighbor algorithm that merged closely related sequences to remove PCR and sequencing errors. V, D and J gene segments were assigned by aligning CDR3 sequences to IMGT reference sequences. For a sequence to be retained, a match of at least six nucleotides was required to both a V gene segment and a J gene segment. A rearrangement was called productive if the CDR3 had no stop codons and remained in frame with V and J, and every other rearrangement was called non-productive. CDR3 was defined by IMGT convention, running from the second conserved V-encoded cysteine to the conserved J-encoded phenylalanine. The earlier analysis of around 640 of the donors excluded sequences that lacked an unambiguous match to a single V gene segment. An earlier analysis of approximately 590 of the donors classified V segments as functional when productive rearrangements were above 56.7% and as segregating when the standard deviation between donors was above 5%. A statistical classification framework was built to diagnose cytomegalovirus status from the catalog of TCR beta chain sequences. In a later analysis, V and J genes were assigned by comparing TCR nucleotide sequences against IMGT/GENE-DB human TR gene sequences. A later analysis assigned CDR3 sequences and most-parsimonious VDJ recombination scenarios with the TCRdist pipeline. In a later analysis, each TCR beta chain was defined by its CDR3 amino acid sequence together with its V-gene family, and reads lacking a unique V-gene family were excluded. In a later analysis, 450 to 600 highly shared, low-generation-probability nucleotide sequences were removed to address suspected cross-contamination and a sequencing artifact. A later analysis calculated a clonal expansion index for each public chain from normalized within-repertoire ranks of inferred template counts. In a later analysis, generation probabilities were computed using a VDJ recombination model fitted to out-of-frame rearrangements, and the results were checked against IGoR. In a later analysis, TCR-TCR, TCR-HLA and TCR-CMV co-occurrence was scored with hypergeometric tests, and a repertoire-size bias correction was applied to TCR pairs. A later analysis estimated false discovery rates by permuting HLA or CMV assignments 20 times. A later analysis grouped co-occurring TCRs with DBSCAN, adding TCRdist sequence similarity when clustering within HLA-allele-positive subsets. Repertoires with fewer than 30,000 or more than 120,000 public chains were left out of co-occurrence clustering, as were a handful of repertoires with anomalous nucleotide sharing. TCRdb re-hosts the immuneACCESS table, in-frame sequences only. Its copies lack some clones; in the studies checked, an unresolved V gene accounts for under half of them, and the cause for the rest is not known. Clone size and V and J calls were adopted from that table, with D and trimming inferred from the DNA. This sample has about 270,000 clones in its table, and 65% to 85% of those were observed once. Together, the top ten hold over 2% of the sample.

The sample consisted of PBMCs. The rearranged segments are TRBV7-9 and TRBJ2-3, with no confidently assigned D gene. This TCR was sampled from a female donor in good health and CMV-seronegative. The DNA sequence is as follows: TGTGCCAGCAGCTCGTCCGGTCTAATAGATACGCAGTATTTT. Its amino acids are CASSSSGLIDTQYF. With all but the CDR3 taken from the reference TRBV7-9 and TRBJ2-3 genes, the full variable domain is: DTGVSQNPRHKITKRGQNVTFRCDPISEHNRLYWYRQTLGQGPEFLTYFQNEAQLEKSRLLSDRFSAERPKGSFSTLEIQRTEQGDSAMYLCASSSSGLIDTQYFGPGTRLTVL.